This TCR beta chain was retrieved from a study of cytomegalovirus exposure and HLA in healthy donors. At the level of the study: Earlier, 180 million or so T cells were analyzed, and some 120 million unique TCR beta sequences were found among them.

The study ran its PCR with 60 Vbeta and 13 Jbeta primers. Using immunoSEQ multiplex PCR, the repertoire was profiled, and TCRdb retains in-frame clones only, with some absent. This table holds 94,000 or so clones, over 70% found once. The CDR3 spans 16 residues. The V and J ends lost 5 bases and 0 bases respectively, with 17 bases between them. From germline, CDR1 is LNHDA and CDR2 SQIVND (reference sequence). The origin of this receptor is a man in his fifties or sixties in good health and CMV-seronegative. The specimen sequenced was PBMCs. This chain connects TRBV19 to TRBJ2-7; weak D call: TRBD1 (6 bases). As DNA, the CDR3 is TGTGCCAGTAGTCTTTCGACGGGGACATACTCCTACGAGCAGTACTTC. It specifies CASSLSTGTYSYEQYF. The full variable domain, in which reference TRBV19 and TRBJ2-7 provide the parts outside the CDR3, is DGGITQSPKYLFRKEGQNVTLSCEQNLNHDAMYWYRQDPGQGLRLIYYSQIVNDFQKGDIAEGYSVSREKKESFPLTVTSAQKNPTAFYLCASSLSTGTYSYEQYFGPGTRLTVT.